These 6 T cell receptor beta chains were all obtained from the same sample, sequenced in a study of blood T cell repertoires in COVID-19. The data were produced by immunoSEQ multiplex PCR, yet TCRdb's version contains in-frame clones alone and is incomplete. This sample carries over 150,000 clones, 86% of them seen once, and the ten largest clones take less than 25%. The sequenced sample consisted of peripheral blood. These receptors were obtained from a man aged 65-85 years with active or convalescent COVID-19.

The chain recombines TRBV6-5 with TRBJ1-1; a possible D gene is TRBD1 (5 bases). V was clipped by 6 bases and J by 4 bases, with 15 bases between them. There are 14 residues in the CDR3. Germline V CDR1 and CDR2: MNHEY, SVGAGI. CDR3 coding DNA: TGTGCCAGCAGCCCACTCGGGGGTGGCACTGAAGCTTTCTTT. Protein sequence: CASSPLGGGTEAFF.

The genes are TRBV5-1 and TRBJ1-2; TRBD1 matches at 9 bases. Germline CDR1 reads SGHRS; CDR2 reads YFSETQ. The CDR3 is made up of 14 amino acids. V lost 4 bases to trimming and J lost 6 bases; unmatched junction nucleotides: 7. In nucleotides, the CDR3 is TGCGCCAGCAGCGCCACAGGGGGCCAGAATGGCTACACCTTC. Amino acid sequence: CASSATGGQNGYTF.

The rearrangement uses TRBV18 and TRBJ2-4; D possibly corresponds to TRBD2 (5 bases). Germline V gene sequence: CDR1 KGHSH, CDR2 LQKENI. The CDR3 length is 15 residues. V was pared by 4 bases and J by 3 bases, with 13 bases between. The CDR3 DNA reads as TGTGCCAGCTCACTCAACCGGGGAAGCAAAAACATTCAGTACTTC. Its protein is CASSLNRGSKNIQYF.

This clone was counted a few times. This chain links TRBV5-6 with TRBJ2-2, with TRBD2 matching 7 bases. The CDR3 covers 17 residues. The ends lost 0 bases at V and 1 base at J; junction bases unmatched: 6. The germline gives CDR1 SGHDT, CDR2 YYEEEE. CDR3 coding DNA: TGTGCCAGCAGCTTGGCCCTAAGCGGGGTGAACACCGGGGAGCTGTTTTTT. Its translation: CASSLALSGVNTGELFF.

The chain has TRBV28 and TRBJ1-5, with TRBD1 matching over 7 bases. The CDR3 extends over 14 amino acids. The germline gives CDR1 MDHEN, CDR2 SYDVKM. The V gene end was trimmed by 6 bases and the J gene end by 7 bases; junction bases not matched to a gene: 9. The CDR3 sequence is CASSTRQGGQPQHF. The CDR3 coding sequence is TGTGCCAGCAGCACAAGACAGGGTGGGCAGCCCCAGCATTTT.

CDR3 coding DNA: TGTGCCAGCTATAGCGGGACCCCCTACGAGCAGTACTTC. It specifies CASYSGTPYEQYF. The chain links TRBV6-5 to TRBJ2-7, with 8 bases that match TRBD2. This CDR3 has 13 residues. Trimming cost V 8 bases and J 2 bases; bases outside gene matches: 5. CDR1 MNHEY and CDR2 SVGAGI come from the germline V gene.